The present T cell receptor beta chain was sequenced within a study of T cell responses to AZD1222 COVID-19 vaccine. Study outcomes and limitations: CD4 TCRs linked to vaccination spanned spike, dominating at 160-218 and 743-854. Samples come after the peak T cell response, not at day 14. Donors skewed white British and female; clonal diversity was possibly underestimated. Close to half of all spike-specific TCRs reportedly target regions of the variants that are unmutated.

Note on this clone: Its target is unknown.

The CDR3 spans 13 residues. CDR1 is MNHEY, CDR2 SVGAGI, per germline. Trimming shortened V by 7 bases and J by 1 base, and 8 bases separated the two germline ends. Only in-frame clones appear in the TCRdb table, and some are missing; sequencing was by immunoSEQ multiplex PCR. This sample has around 150,000 clones, with 85% to 95% found just once. The input for sequencing was peripheral blood, taken 28 days after the second AZD1222 dose. The sequence came from an adult who received the AZD1222 COVID-19 vaccine. The chain employs TRBV6-5 and TRBJ1-5; D ambiguous. The CDR3 sequence is CASNRYSNQPQHF. As DNA, the CDR3 is TGTGCCAGCAATCGTTACAGCAATCAGCCCCAGCATTTT.